A single sample gave rise to the 27 T cell receptor beta chains below, sequenced in a study of T cells in localized non-small cell lung cancer (dated by TCRdb to 2018 to 2020). Libraries were made using the immunoSEQ multiplex PCR assay. TCRdb retrieved this table from immuneACCESS and kept in-frame rearrangements only. Not all clones are present; in checked studies, unresolved V genes account for under half, and no reason is known for the remainder. A total of about 19,000 clones appear in this sample, around 81% of them only once. Around 25% of the sample is held by the ten biggest clonotypes. This sample comprised peripheral blood, obtained before any cancer treatment. Source of these receptors: a female donor older than 55 with stage I lung adenocarcinoma.

This CDR3 reads CASRAGQSNTEAFF. CDR3 nucleotide sequence: TGTGCCAGCAGGGCGGGACAGTCTAACACTGAAGCTTTCTTT. J is TRBJ1-1 and V is TRBV6-5, with TRBD1 matching 7 bases. The germline V gene has CDR1 MNHEY and CDR2 SVGAGI. Losses at the gene ends were 6 bases for V and 2 bases for J; bases not matched to a gene: 6. There are 14 residues in the CDR3.

V usage is TRBV11-3 and J usage is TRBJ2-1, with D possibly TRBD2 on 6 matching bases. Trimming cost V 6 bases and J 7 bases, with 13 bases left between them. CDR1 and CDR2 from the germline V gene are SGHNT and YENEEA. This CDR3 has 13 residues. The CDR3: CASSSGTWNEQFF. CDR3 coding DNA: TGTGCCAGCAGTTCCGGGACTTGGAATGAGCAGTTCTTC.

The chain recombines TRBV5-4 with TRBJ2-7; 12 bases match TRBD2. J was trimmed by 4 bases and V by 5 bases; bases with no gene match: 10. The germline gives CDR1 SGHNT, CDR2 YYREEE (reference sequence). CDR3 size: 16 residues. The CDR3 region has the DNA TGTGCCAGCAGATTAGCTAGCGGGGGGGCCGCGTACGAGCAGTACTTC. It codes for CASRLASGGAAYEQYF.

The rearrangement uses TRBV19 and TRBJ2-2, with TRBD1 identical over 9 bases. CDR1 and CDR2 from the germline V gene are LNHDA and SQIVND (reference sequence). The CDR3 spans 18 residues. V lost 6 bases and J lost 4; bases outside the gene matches: 15. The CDR3 loop is CASRSGTGLSLSTGELFF. The CDR3, as DNA: TGTGCCAGTAGATCCGGGACAGGGCTTTCCCTCTCCACCGGGGAGCTGTTTTTT.

The CDR3: CASSRTSSYNEQFF. CDR3 nucleotide sequence: TGTGCCAGCAGTCGAACTAGTTCCTACAATGAGCAGTTCTTC. The chain carries TRBV14 and TRBJ2-1, with D possibly being TRBD2 (5 bases). Germline V gene sequence: CDR1 SGHDN, CDR2 FVKESK. The CDR3 spans 14 residues. Between the trimmed V and J ends, which lost 6 bases and 1 base, there was a span of 10 bases.

The J gene is TRBJ1-1, the V gene TRBV4-3; no clear D gene. Deletions cut 0 bases from V and 1 base from J, with 9 bases between. This CDR3 comprises 15 residues. Germline V lookup: CDR1 LGHNA, CDR2 YSLEER. The CDR3, as DNA: TGCGCCAGCAGCCAAGATTCGGCGGGGAACACTGAAGCTTTCTTT. This translates into CASSQDSAGNTEAFF.

The table lists this clone with a few counts. The rearrangement joins TRBV7-6 to TRBJ2-1; D unclear. V was clipped by 5 bases and J by 7 bases, with 9 bases between them. In germline, CDR1 is SGHVS, CDR2 FNYEAQ. The CDR3 is made up of 12 amino acids. CDR3 sequence (DNA): TGTGCCAGCAGCATACGGTGGAATGAGCAGTTCTTC. As protein: CASSIRWNEQFF.

The V gene is TRBV6-6, the J gene TRBJ2-7, with 9 bases that match TRBD1. Germline loops: CDR1 MNHNY, CDR2 SVGAGI (reference sequence). V shed 2 bases and J 3 bases; nucleotides not matched to a gene: 5. The CDR3 contains 15 residues. CDR3 sequence: CASSYPGTGNYEQYF. CDR3 sequence (DNA): TGTGCCAGCAGTTACCCCGGGACAGGGAACTACGAGCAGTACTTC.

This rearrangement joins TRBV27 to TRBJ2-7, with a tentative D call TRBD2 (6 bases). V was clipped by 11 bases and J by 2 bases, with 19 bases between them. Looked up from germline, CDR1 is MNHEY and CDR2 is SMNVEV (reference sequence). The CDR3 totals 14 residues. The CDR3 region has the DNA TGTGCCGTCTGGGGAGGAGCGACCCCCTACGAGCAGTACTTC. Protein: CAVWGGATPYEQYF.

The V gene is TRBV6-5, the J gene TRBJ1-2, with a tentative D call TRBD1 (6 bases). The germline V gene has CDR1 MNHEY and CDR2 SVGAGI. There are 12 residues in the CDR3. Trimming shortened V by 6 bases and J by 7 bases, and 12 bases separated the two germline ends. The CDR3 nucleotides are TGTGCCAGCAGCCGAAAGGGGGGTGGCTACACCTTC. Its translation is CASSRKGGGYTF.

This rearrangement joins TRBV4-1 to TRBJ1-2; D remains unclear. The ends were cut back, 4 bases at V and 4 bases at J, with 10 bases in the middle. Germline assignment: CDR1 MGHRA and CDR2 YSYEKL. This CDR3 is 13 amino acids long. As DNA, the CDR3 is TGCGCCAGCAGCCTAACCGGGAGCTATGGCTACACCTTC. Its translation is CASSLTGSYGYTF.

The chain recombines TRBV2 with TRBJ1-2; possible D gene TRBD1, 5 bases. Germline-derived CDR1 and CDR2 are SNHLY and FYNNEI. The CDR3 runs 13 residues. Trimming removed 5 bases from V and 4 bases from J, with 11 bases in between. The CDR3 nucleotides read TGTGCCAGCAGTCCACAGGAGAGCTATGGCTACACCTTC. Translating it yields CASSPQESYGYTF.

V is TRBV7-2 and J is TRBJ1-2; a weak D match, TRBD1 (5 bases). CDR1 is SGHTA and CDR2 is FQGNSA in the germline V gene. This CDR3 spans 15 amino acids. Trimming removed 1 base from V and 2 bases from J, with 11 bases in between. CDR3 nucleotides: TGTGCCAGCAGCTTAGGACCGGGGGTAAACTATGGCTACACCTTC. Encoded protein: CASSLGPGVNYGYTF. Full variable domain (rest looked up from reference TRBV7-2 and TRBJ1-2): GAGVSQSPSNKVTEKGKDVELRCDPISGHTALYWYRQSLGQGLEFLIYFQGNSAPDKSGLPSDRFSAERTGGSVSTLTIQRTQQEDSAVYLCASSLGPGVNYGYTFGSGTRLTVV.

The rearrangement links TRBV6-5 to TRBJ1-5; 8 bases map to TRBD1. CDR1 and CDR2 from the germline V gene are MNHEY and SVGAGI. V lost 0 bases to trimming and J lost 11 bases; unmatched junction nucleotides: 6. The CDR3 consists of 14 residues. In DNA, the CDR3 is TGTGCCAGCAGTTACTCGCCAGGGGGCGAGGCCCAGCATTTT. Translation: CASSYSPGGEAQHF.

The chain joins TRBV5-1 to TRBJ1-1; 8 bases line up with TRBD1. CDR1 and CDR2 (germline): SGHRS, YFSETQ. The junction had 3 bases not matched to a gene; V was cut back by 4 bases and J by 1 base. The CDR3 runs 14 residues. The CDR3 reads CASSEGQGNTEAFF. In nucleotides, the CDR3 is TGCGCCAGCAGCGAAGGACAGGGGAACACTGAAGCTTTCTTT.

This clone has a handful of counts. The rearrangement joins TRBV19 to TRBJ1-1, with TRBD1 matching over 7 bases. This CDR3 comprises 14 residues. Germline V lookup: CDR1 LNHDA, CDR2 SQIVND (reference sequence). V was clipped by 7 bases and J by 4 bases; unmatched bases: 9. CDR3 protein: CASKRQGQRTEAFF. The DNA for the CDR3 is TGTGCCAGTAAAAGACAGGGTCAGCGCACTGAAGCTTTCTTT.

The chain combines TRBV7-2 with TRBJ2-1, with a weak D call TRBD1 (6 bases). Between the trimmed V and J ends, which lost 4 bases and 11 bases, there was a span of 12 bases. The germline CDR1 and CDR2 sequences are SGHTA and FQGNSA. The CDR3 runs 12 residues. CDR3 coding DNA: TGTGCCAGCAGCTCCGTGGGGGCTAAGCAGTTCTTC. Protein: CASSSVGAKQFF.

J is TRBJ2-7 and V is TRBV4-1; 12 nucleotides align to TRBD1. V lost 8 bases and J lost 3; bases outside the gene matches: 11. The CDR3 consists of 16 residues. Germline CDR1 is MGHRA and CDR2 is YSYEKL. CDR3 protein: CASHPGQGAEFYEQYF. In nucleotides, the CDR3 is TGCGCCAGCCATCCGGGACAGGGGGCCGAGTTCTACGAGCAGTACTTC.

This chain links TRBV4-1 with TRBJ1-5; TRBD1 might be the D (6 bases). Between the trimmed V and J ends, which lost 4 bases and 0 bases, there was a span of 13 bases. The CDR3 runs 16 residues. Germline V gene lookup returns CDR1 MGHRA and CDR2 YSYEKL. The DNA of the CDR3 is TGCGCCAGCAGCCCAGGGGCAGCTTATAGCAATCAGCCCCAGCATTTT. The encoded protein is CASSPGAAYSNQPQHF.

The chain carries TRBV10-3 and TRBJ2-7; D is possibly TRBD1 or TRBD2 (5 bases each). This CDR3 spans 12 amino acids. V gave up 4 bases and J gave up 12 bases, with 16 bases separating them. CDR1 is ENHRY, CDR2 SYGVKD, per germline. CDR3 sequence (DNA): TGTGCCATCAGTGGGGACGGGCTACGAGGGTACTTC. Translation: CAISGDGLRGYF.

This clone has just a few counts. The chain combines TRBV30 with TRBJ1-6; weak D call: TRBD1 (5 bases). Trimming took 3 bases from V and 9 from J, leaving 9 bases between them. The CDR3 contains 12 residues. CDR1 is GTSNPN and CDR2 is SVGIG in the germline V gene (reference sequence). CDR3 region: CAWRRDGSPLHF. CDR3 bases: TGTGCCTGGAGACGGGACGGTTCACCCCTCCACTTT.

J is TRBJ2-3 and V is TRBV6-5, with D possibly TRBD1 on 8 matching bases. V was cut by 2 bases and J by 6 bases, with 15 bases left in between. Germline CDR1 and CDR2: MNHEY and SVGAGI. The CDR3 length is 15 residues. The CDR3 DNA reads TGTGCCAGCAGTTACCCACAGGGGGAGGGTGATACGCAGTATTTT. It encodes CASSYPQGEGDTQYF.

The chain joins TRBV6-6 to TRBJ2-5; no definite D call. CDR1 is MNHNY, CDR2 SVGAGI, per germline (reference sequence). Trimming took off 2 bases at V and 7 bases at J, with 14 bases between the two ends. The CDR3 consists of 14 residues. Here the CDR3 reads CASSYISTDGTQYF. CDR3 sequence (DNA): TGTGCCAGCAGTTACATAAGCACCGACGGGACCCAGTACTTC.

The chain recombines TRBV19 with TRBJ1-2; 7 positions match TRBD1. V was clipped by 7 bases and J by 2 bases; unmatched bases: 10. CDR1 and CDR2 from the germline V gene are LNHDA and SQIVND (reference sequence). This CDR3 region has 15 residues. The CDR3 here is CASKVGDSWNYGYTF. CDR3 coding DNA: TGTGCCAGTAAAGTAGGGGACAGTTGGAACTATGGCTACACCTTC.

V usage is TRBV12-5 and J usage is TRBJ1-1; D call uncertain. Germline-derived CDR1 and CDR2 are LGHNT and FRNRAP. The V and J ends lost 6 bases and 3 bases respectively, with 11 bases between them. The CDR3 is 13 amino acids. The CDR3 DNA sequence: TGTGCTAGTGGCATCGGACGGGACACTGAAGCTTTCTTT. This encodes CASGIGRDTEAFF.

The chain employs TRBV5-4 and TRBJ1-1, with D perhaps TRBD1 (5 bases). Between the trimmed V and J ends, which lost 4 bases and 2 bases, there was a span of 12 bases. This CDR3 has 14 residues. The germline gives CDR1 SGHNT, CDR2 YYREEE (reference sequence). In nucleotides, the CDR3 is TGTGCCAGCAGCCAAGTTGGGGGAAACACTGAAGCTTTCTTT. Translation: CASSQVGGNTEAFF. The variable domain in full, completed from reference TRBV5-4 and TRBJ1-1, reads ETGVTQSPTHLIKTRGQQVTLRCSSQSGHNTVSWYQQALGQGPQFIFQYYREEENGRGNFPPRFSGLQFPNYSSELNVNALELDDSALYLCASSQVGGNTEAFFGQGTRLTVV.

The chain carries TRBV7-2 and TRBJ1-4, with 7 bases fitting TRBD1. The germline CDR1 and CDR2 sequences are SGHTA and FQGNSA. V shed 5 bases and J 7 bases; nucleotides not matched to a gene: 7. The CDR3 has 14 residues. The CDR3 sequence is CASSARTGREKLFF. The CDR3 bases are TGTGCCAGCAGCGCAAGGACAGGTCGTGAAAAACTGTTTTTT.